This T cell receptor (beta chain) was retrieved from a study of response to subunit inactivated influenza vaccine. Each CDR3 protein is one row after TCRdb ran MiXCR on the RT-PCR reads. This sample yields about 780,000 distinct CDR3 sequences, of which 18% are seen a single time; roughly 10% belongs to the top ten. Study-wide results and caveats: Seasonal influenza vaccination, on each occasion, was suggested by the authors to recruit few new T cells.

Comments on this clonotype: Its specificity is not known.

With 2 bases removed from V and 4 bases from J, the gap between germline ends came to 14 bases. Germline CDR1 MNHEY, CDR2 SVGAGI. This CDR3 contains 15 residues. Here the sequenced sample was PBMCs from blood, taken 5 days after vaccination. The receptor was isolated from a man in his fifties who received an inactivated influenza vaccine. The chain carries TRBV6-5 and TRBJ1-1; TRBD1 is a possible D gene (6 bases). The CDR3 is CASSYLHFRGTEAFF. The CDR3 DNA follows: TGTGCCAGCAGTTACCTCCACTTCAGGGGCACTGAAGCTTTCTTT.